A single sample gave rise to the 21 T cell receptor beta chains below, sequenced in a study of blood T cell repertoires in COVID-19. Sequencing was performed with immunoSEQ multiplex PCR; in TCRdb, only in-frame clones are kept and a portion is missing. The data show approximately 99,000 clones, roughly 84% seen once. What was sequenced was peripheral blood. The receptors derive from a man in his 70s with active or convalescent COVID-19.

This clone was observed a few times. The chain has TRBV6-6 and TRBJ1-4; TRBD1 aligns across 11 bases. Germline CDR1 is MNHNY and CDR2 is SVGAGI (reference sequence). CDR3 length: 15 residues. J lost 8 bases, V lost 5 bases, and 7 bases had no gene match. DNA of the CDR3: TGTGCCAGCAGTAACCGGGACAGGGGGGGCGAAAAACTGTTTTTT. Its protein product is CASSNRDRGGEKLFF.

This chain's CDR3 is CASSVAPSGGRNGELFF. The CDR3 DNA follows: TGTGCCAGCAGCGTAGCGCCTAGCGGGGGGAGGAACGGGGAGCTGTTTTTT. This chain joins TRBV9 and TRBJ2-2, with 11 nucleotides matching TRBD2. The germline CDR1 and CDR2 sequences are SGDLS and YYNGEE. The CDR3 loop spans 17 amino acids. Unmatched junction bases numbered 8, after V lost 0 bases and J lost 7 bases.

The chain links TRBV5-1 to TRBJ2-7; D is unclear. The CDR3 is 13 residues long. V was trimmed by 5 bases and J by 2 bases, leaving 11 bases between them. Germline V gene lookup returns CDR1 SGHRS and CDR2 YFSETQ. CDR3 sequence (DNA): TGCGCCAGCAGTTCGACAATTACCTACGAGCAGTACTTC. Residues: CASSSTITYEQYF.

The gene calls are TRBV20-1 and TRBJ1-6, with D possibly being TRBD1 (5 bases). The germline V and J ends were trimmed by 3 bases and 5 bases, with 8 bases remaining between them. This CDR3 is 13 amino acids long. The germline CDR1 and CDR2 sequences are DFQATT and SNEGSKA (reference sequence). CDR3 region: CSASQGNNSPLHF. The CDR3 DNA is TGCAGTGCTAGTCAGGGAAATAATTCACCCCTCCACTTT.

This chain joins TRBV29-1 and TRBJ1-6; D remains unclear. The CDR3 is 13 amino acids. Deletions cut 7 bases from V and 10 bases from J, with 17 bases between. CDR1 SQVTM and CDR2 ANQGSEA come from the germline V gene. CDR3 coding DNA: TGCAGCGCCACGACTGTGGCCGGGTCACCCCTCCACTTT. It translates to CSATTVAGSPLHF.

The rearrangement links TRBV18 to TRBJ1-2; 8 bases line up with TRBD1. Germline CDR1 and CDR2: KGHSH and LQKENI. The CDR3 runs to 14 residues. Trimming at V came to 5 bases and at J to 3 bases, leaving 5 bases not matched to a gene. CDR3 protein: CASSSTGGDYGYTF. The CDR3 DNA sequence: TGTGCCAGCTCATCAACAGGGGGTGACTATGGCTACACCTTC.

The rearrangement joins TRBV28 to TRBJ1-1; 7 bases line up with TRBD1. With 4 bases clipped from V and 1 base from J, the junction kept 3 bases outside the gene matches. CDR1 is MDHEN, CDR2 SYDVKM, per germline. This CDR3 comprises 14 residues. The CDR3 here is CASSSGTANTEAFF. The CDR3 region has the DNA TGTGCCAGCAGTTCCGGGACAGCGAACACTGAAGCTTTCTTT. The full variable domain, completed using reference TRBV28 and TRBJ1-1, is DVKVTQSSRYLVKRTGEKVFLECVQDMDHENMFWYRQDPGLGLRLIYFSYDVKMKEKGDIPEGYSVSREKKERFSLILESASTNQTSMYLCASSSGTANTEAFFGQGTRLTVV.

The gene calls are TRBV18 and TRBJ2-3; 9 nucleotides align to TRBD1. Germline V CDR1 and CDR2: KGHSH, LQKENI. The CDR3 covers 14 residues. The V and J ends lost 1 base and 5 bases, in that order; junction bases with no gene match: 1. CDR3 in amino acids: CASSPLDRGDTQYF. CDR3 nucleotide sequence: TGTGCCAGCTCACCACTGGACAGGGGAGATACGCAGTATTTT.

This clone was seen only a few times. The J gene is TRBJ2-1, the V gene TRBV7-9; 11 bases fit TRBD2. Trimming at V came to 1 base and at J to 7 bases, leaving 9 bases not matched to a gene. Germline CDR1 and CDR2: SEHNR and FQNEAQ (reference sequence). The CDR3 has 17 amino acids. The CDR3 reads CASSLVATSGGQNEQFF. The CDR3 DNA is TGTGCCAGCAGCTTAGTTGCCACTAGCGGGGGCCAGAATGAGCAGTTCTTC.

The chain recombines TRBV9 with TRBJ2-3; no reliable D call. The CDR3 runs 13 residues. From germline, CDR1 is SGDLS and CDR2 YYNGEE. With 3 bases removed from V and 5 bases from J, the gap between germline ends came to 10 bases. CDR3 DNA: TGTGCCAGCAGCGCTAGAGATCTAGATACGCAGTATTTT. Its translation is CASSARDLDTQYF.

This clone has just a few counts. The rearrangement uses TRBV7-2 and TRBJ1-1; 8 bases fit TRBD1. V trimming: 5 bases; J trimming: 7 bases; junction bases outside the gene matches: 9. This CDR3 contains 14 residues. Germline V CDR1 and CDR2: SGHTA, FQGNSA. The CDR3 protein is CASSIGGQGVEAFF. The CDR3, as DNA: TGTGCCAGCAGCATTGGAGGACAGGGCGTTGAAGCTTTCTTT. The full variable domain, rest sourced from reference TRBV7-2 and TRBJ1-1, is GAGVSQSPSNKVTEKGKDVELRCDPISGHTALYWYRQSLGQGLEFLIYFQGNSAPDKSGLPSDRFSAERTGGSVSTLTIQRTQQEDSAVYLCASSIGGQGVEAFFGQGTRLTVV.

In the case of this clone: This CDR3 is also generated by other DNA sequences in the sample. The chain uses TRBV18 and TRBJ1-2; tentatively, D is TRBD1 (5 bases). The germline V and J ends were trimmed by 3 bases and 3 bases, with 8 bases remaining between them. The CDR3 extends over 13 amino acids. Germline CDR1 reads KGHSH; CDR2 reads LQKENI. The CDR3 is CASSPQGDYGYTF. In nucleotides, the CDR3 is TGTGCCAGCTCACCCCAGGGCGACTATGGCTACACCTTC.

There are a few counts of this clone. The J gene is TRBJ2-2, the V gene TRBV28, with TRBD1 matching over 8 bases. V was clipped by 6 bases and J by 5 bases; unmatched bases: 8. Looked up from germline, CDR1 is MDHEN and CDR2 is SYDVKM. The CDR3 extends over 15 amino acids. The CDR3 here is CASRGLDRATGELFF. CDR3 DNA sequence: TGTGCCAGCAGGGGGCTGGACAGGGCGACCGGGGAGCTGTTTTTT.

The chain employs TRBV2 and TRBJ1-1, with 8 nucleotides matching TRBD1. Germline V lookup: CDR1 SNHLY, CDR2 FYNNEI. Trimming cost V 8 bases and J 0 bases; bases outside gene matches: 2. This CDR3 spans 13 amino acids. The CDR3 protein is CASGGQVNTEAFF. CDR3 in DNA: TGTGCCAGCGGGGGACAGGTGAACACTGAAGCTTTCTTT.

This clone was detected a few times. CDR3 region: CASSPAGQSMNTEAFF. The CDR3 DNA reads as TGTGCCAGCAGCCCTGCCGGACAGTCCATGAACACTGAAGCTTTCTTT. The chain employs TRBV28 and TRBJ1-1, with a possible D match to TRBD1 (6 bases). This CDR3 is 16 amino acids long. V lost 6 bases to trimming and J lost 0 bases, with 17 bases between them. The germline CDR1 and CDR2 sequences are MDHEN and SYDVKM.

The chain is built from TRBV11-2 and TRBJ2-2; D perhaps matches TRBD1 (6 bases). The CDR3 consists of 16 residues. Trimming left V 4 bases short and J 4 bases short, with 16 bases between. Germline CDR1 SGHAT, CDR2 FQNNGV. CDR3 loop: CASSSYGAGATGELFF. Written as DNA, the CDR3 is TGTGCCAGCAGCTCCTACGGGGCAGGGGCCACCGGGGAGCTGTTTTTT.

This clone appeared a single time. The chain joins TRBV11-2 to TRBJ1-2; D ambiguous. CDR1 is SGHAT, CDR2 FQNNGV, per germline. Trimming stripped 6 bases from V and 4 bases from J, with 12 bases between. The CDR3 runs 13 residues. The CDR3 here is CASSYSGSYGYTF. The CDR3 DNA is TGTGCCAGCAGTTACTCCGGGAGCTATGGCTACACCTTC.

V is TRBV2 and J is TRBJ1-5; the match to TRBD1 covers 8 bases. V lost 7 bases to trimming and J lost 1 base; unmatched junction nucleotides: 3. Germline CDR1 is SNHLY and CDR2 is FYNNEI. The CDR3 loop spans 14 amino acids. CDR3 sequence: CASNNRGSNQPQHF. The CDR3, as DNA: TGTGCCAGCAATAACAGGGGGAGCAATCAGCCCCAGCATTTT.

The chain recombines TRBV9 with TRBJ2-7, with D possibly being TRBD2 (6 bases). Germline V lookup: CDR1 SGDLS, CDR2 YYNGEE. Deletions cut 5 bases from V and 0 bases from J, with 12 bases between. The CDR3 has 14 amino acids. Written as DNA, the CDR3 is TGTGCCAGCAGTGCCGGGAGTTACTCCTACGAGCAGTACTTC. Translation gives CASSAGSYSYEQYF.

The chain links TRBV7-6 to TRBJ2-2, with 9 bases matching TRBD1. Trimming cost V 5 bases and J 7 bases; bases outside gene matches: 14. CDR1 SGHVS and CDR2 FNYEAQ come from the germline V gene. The CDR3 runs to 17 residues. CDR3 nucleotides: TGTGCCAGCAGCACCCCTCCTGGGACAGGGTGGGGCGGGGAGCTGTTTTTT. Translating gives CASSTPPGTGWGGELFF.

The rearrangement links TRBV30 to TRBJ1-1; TRBD1 matches at 7 bases. The CDR3 consists of 13 residues. The germline V gene encodes CDR1 GTSNPN and CDR2 SVGIG (reference sequence). After removal of 1 base from V and 4 bases from J, the junction contained 3 bases not matched to a gene. The CDR3 reads CAWSGRQGTEAFF. Here the CDR3 DNA reads TGTGCCTGGAGTGGCCGACAGGGCACTGAAGCTTTCTTT. Drawing the rest from reference TRBV30 and TRBJ1-1, the complete variable domain is SQTIHQWPATLVQPVGSPLSLECTVEGTSNPNLYWYRQAAGRGLQLLFYSVGIGQISSEVPQNLSASRPQDRQFILSSKKLLLSDSGFYLCAWSGRQGTEAFFGQGTRLTVV.